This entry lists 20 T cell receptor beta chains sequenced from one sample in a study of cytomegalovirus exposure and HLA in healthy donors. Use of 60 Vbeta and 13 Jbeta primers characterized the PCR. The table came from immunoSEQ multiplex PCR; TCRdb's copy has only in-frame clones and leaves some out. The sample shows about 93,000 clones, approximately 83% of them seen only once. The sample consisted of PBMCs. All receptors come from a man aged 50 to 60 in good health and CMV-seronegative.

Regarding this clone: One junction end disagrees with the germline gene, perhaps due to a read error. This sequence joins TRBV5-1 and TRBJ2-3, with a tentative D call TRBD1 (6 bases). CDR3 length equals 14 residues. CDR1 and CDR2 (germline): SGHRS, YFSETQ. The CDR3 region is CASSLDRVTDMQYF. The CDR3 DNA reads TGCGCCAGCAGCTTGGACAGGGTCACAGATATGCAGTATTTT.

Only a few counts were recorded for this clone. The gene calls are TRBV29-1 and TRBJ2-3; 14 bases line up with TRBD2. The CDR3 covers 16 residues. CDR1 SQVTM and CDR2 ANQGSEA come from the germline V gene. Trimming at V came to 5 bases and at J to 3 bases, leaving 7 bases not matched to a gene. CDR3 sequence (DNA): TGCAGCGTTACTGGGACTAGCGGGAGAATAACAGATACGCAGTATTTT. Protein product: CSVTGTSGRITDTQYF.

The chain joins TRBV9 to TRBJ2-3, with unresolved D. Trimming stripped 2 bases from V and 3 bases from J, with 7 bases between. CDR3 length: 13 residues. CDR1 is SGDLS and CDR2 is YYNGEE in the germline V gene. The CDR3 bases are TGTGCCAGCAGCGTGAGGTTTACAGATACGCAGTATTTT. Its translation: CASSVRFTDTQYF.

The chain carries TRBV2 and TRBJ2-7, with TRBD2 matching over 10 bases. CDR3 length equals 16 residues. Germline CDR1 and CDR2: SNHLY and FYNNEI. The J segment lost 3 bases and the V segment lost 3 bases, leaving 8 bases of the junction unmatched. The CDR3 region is CASSEGLAGALYEQYF. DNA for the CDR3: TGTGCCAGCAGTGAGGGCCTAGCGGGAGCTCTCTACGAGCAGTACTTC.

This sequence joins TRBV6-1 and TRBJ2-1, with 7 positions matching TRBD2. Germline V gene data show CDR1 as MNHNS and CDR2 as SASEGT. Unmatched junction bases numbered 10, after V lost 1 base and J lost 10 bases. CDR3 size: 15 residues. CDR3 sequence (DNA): TGTGCCAGCAGTGAAGTGGGGGGGGTGAGCGGGGAGCAGTTCTTC. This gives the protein CASSEVGGVSGEQFF.

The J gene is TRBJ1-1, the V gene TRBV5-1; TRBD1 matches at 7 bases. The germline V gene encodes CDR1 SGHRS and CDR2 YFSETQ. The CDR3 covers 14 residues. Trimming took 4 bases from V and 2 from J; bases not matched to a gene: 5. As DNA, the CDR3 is TGCGCCAGCAGCCTGGGACAGAGAAACACTGAAGCTTTCTTT. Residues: CASSLGQRNTEAFF.

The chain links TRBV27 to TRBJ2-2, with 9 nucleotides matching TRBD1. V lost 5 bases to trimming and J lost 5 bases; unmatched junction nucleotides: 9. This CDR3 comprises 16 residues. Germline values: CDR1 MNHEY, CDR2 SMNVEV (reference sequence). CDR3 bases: TGTGCCAGCAGTCGCCCGGAGACAGGGGGGACCGGGGAGCTGTTTTTT. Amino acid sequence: CASSRPETGGTGELFF.

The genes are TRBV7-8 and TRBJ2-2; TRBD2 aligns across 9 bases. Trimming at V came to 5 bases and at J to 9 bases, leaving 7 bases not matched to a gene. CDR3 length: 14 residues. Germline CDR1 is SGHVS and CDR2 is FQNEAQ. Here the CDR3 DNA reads TGTGCCAGCAGCCCGACTAGCGGTGGGTGGGAGCTGTTTTTT. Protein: CASSPTSGGWELFF.

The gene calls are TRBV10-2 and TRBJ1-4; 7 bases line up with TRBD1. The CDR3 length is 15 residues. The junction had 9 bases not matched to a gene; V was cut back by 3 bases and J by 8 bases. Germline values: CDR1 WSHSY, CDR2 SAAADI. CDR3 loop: CASSDPDRVGEKLFF. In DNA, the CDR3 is TGCGCCAGCAGTGATCCCGACAGGGTTGGAGAAAAACTGTTTTTT.

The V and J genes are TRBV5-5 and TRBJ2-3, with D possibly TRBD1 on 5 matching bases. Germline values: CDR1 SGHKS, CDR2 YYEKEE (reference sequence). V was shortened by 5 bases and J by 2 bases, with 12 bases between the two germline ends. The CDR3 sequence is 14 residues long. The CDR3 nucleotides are TGTGCCAGCAGTTCCGGACATGTCACAGATACGCAGTATTTT. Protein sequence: CASSSGHVTDTQYF.

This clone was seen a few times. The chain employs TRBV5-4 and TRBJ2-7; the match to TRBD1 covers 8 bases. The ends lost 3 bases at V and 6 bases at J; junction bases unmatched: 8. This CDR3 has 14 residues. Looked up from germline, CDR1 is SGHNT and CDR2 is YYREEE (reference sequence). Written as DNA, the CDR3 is TGTGCCAGCAGCTCGACAGGGGATAGCTCCGAGCAGTACTTC. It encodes CASSSTGDSSEQYF.

For the CDR3, the DNA is TGCGCCAGCAGCTTGGGGCCGAGCGGGAGGGCCGAGGAGACCCAGTACTTC. It yields the protein CASSLGPSGRAEETQYF. The chain couples TRBV5-1 to TRBJ2-5, with 10 positions matching TRBD2. J was trimmed by 5 bases and V by 0 bases; bases with no gene match: 10. Germline CDR1 and CDR2: SGHRS and YFSETQ. The CDR3 runs 17 residues.

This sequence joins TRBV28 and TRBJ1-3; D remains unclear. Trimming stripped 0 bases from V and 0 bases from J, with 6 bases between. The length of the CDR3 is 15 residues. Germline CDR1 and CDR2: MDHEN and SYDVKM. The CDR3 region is CASSLWRVSGNTIYF. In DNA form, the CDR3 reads TGTGCCAGCAGTTTATGGAGGGTCTCTGGAAACACCATATATTTT.

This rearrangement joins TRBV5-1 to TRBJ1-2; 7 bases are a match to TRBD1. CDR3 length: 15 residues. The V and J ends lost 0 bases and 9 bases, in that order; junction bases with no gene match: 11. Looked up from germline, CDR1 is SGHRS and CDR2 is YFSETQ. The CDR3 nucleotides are TGCGCCAGCAGCTTGGTCGGGACAGACTCAGAGAGCTACACCTTC. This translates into CASSLVGTDSESYTF.

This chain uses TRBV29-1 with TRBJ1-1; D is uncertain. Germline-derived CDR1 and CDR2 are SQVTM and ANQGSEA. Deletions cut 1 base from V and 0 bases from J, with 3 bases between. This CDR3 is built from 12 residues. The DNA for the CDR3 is TGCAGCGTTGAAGCGGTGAACACTGAAGCTTTCTTT. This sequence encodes CSVEAVNTEAFF.

CDR3 nucleotides: TGTGCCAGCACCCCGCCAGGGGGCCGGGAGACCCAGTACTTC. Translated: CASTPPGGRETQYF. V usage is TRBV28 and J usage is TRBJ2-5, with 8 bases identical to TRBD1. V gave up 7 bases and J gave up 5 bases; unmatched junction bases: 9. This CDR3 region has 14 residues. Per the germline V gene, CDR1 is MDHEN and CDR2 is SYDVKM.

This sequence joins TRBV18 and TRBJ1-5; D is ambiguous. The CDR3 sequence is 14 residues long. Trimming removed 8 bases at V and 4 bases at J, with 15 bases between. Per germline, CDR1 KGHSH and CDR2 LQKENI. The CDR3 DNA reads TGTGCCAGCCACCCCGCCGGGTTTAATCAGCCCCAGCATTTT. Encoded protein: CASHPAGFNQPQHF.

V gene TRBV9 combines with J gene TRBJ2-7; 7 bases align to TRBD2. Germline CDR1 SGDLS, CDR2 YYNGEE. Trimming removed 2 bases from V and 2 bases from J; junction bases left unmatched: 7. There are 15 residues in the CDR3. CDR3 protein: CASSVGGRQPYEQYF. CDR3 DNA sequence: TGTGCCAGCAGCGTGGGGGGGAGACAGCCCTACGAGCAGTACTTC.

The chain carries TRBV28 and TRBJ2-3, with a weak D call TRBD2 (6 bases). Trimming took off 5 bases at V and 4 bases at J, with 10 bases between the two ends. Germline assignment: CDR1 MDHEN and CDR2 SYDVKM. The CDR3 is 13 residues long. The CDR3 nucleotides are TGTGCCAGCAGTCCGGGACTCCCAGATACGCAGTATTTT. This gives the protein CASSPGLPDTQYF.

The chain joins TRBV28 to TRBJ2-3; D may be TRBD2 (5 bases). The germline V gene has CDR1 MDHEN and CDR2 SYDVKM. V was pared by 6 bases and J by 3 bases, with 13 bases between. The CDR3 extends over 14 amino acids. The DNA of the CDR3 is TGTGCCAGCAGGCTCGCAAGAGGGACAGATACGCAGTATTTT. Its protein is CASRLARGTDTQYF.